The 12 T cell receptor beta chains listed next were all sequenced from one sample in a study of blood T cell repertoires in COVID-19. Here immunoSEQ multiplex PCR was the method, and the copy in TCRdb shows in-frame clones only, minus some. The sample records roughly 190,000 clones, about 85% being singletons. Input material: peripheral blood. The receptor source for this set is a human donor in a cohort sampled during active COVID-19.

Here the CDR3 reads CASSLGTSGGEQYF. The DNA of the CDR3 is TGTGCCAGCAGCCTAGGGACTAGCGGGGGGGAGCAGTACTTC. The chain is built from TRBV7-2 and TRBJ2-7; 15 nucleotides match TRBD2. V was clipped by 5 bases and J by 7 bases; unmatched bases: 3. Germline V gene lookup returns CDR1 SGHTA and CDR2 FQGNSA. This CDR3 has 14 residues.

This chain links TRBV14 with TRBJ2-3, with a weak D call TRBD2 (6 bases). Trimming cost V 4 bases and J 2 bases, with 13 bases left between them. The CDR3 covers 15 residues. Per germline, CDR1 SGHDN and CDR2 FVKESK. DNA of the CDR3: TGTGCCAGCAGCCCGACTAGACAGCACACAGATACGCAGTATTTT. This gives the protein CASSPTRQHTDTQYF.

The chain couples TRBV3-1 (or the pseudogene TRBV3-2) to TRBJ1-6; D gene unclear. Germline V CDR1 and CDR2: LGHDT, YNNKEL (reference sequence). Trimming removed 0 bases at V and 5 bases at J, with 5 bases between. This CDR3 is built from 14 residues. CDR3 DNA sequence: TGTGCCAGCAGCCAAGAGACAAATAATTCACCCCTCCACTTT. It yields the protein CASSQETNNSPLHF.

The gene calls are TRBV3-1 (or the pseudogene TRBV3-2) and TRBJ1-2; no clear D gene. The CDR3 is 12 residues long. Germline-derived CDR1 and CDR2 are LGHDT and YNNKEL (reference sequence). Trimming took off 5 bases at V and 8 bases at J, with 12 bases between the two ends. This CDR3 is CASSEGSWGYTF. The CDR3 DNA reads TGTGCCAGCAGCGAAGGCAGTTGGGGCTACACCTTC.

This chain uses TRBV18 with TRBJ1-6; 7 bases align to TRBD1. CDR1 and CDR2 from the germline V gene are KGHSH and LQKENI. The CDR3 runs 14 residues. Unmatched junction bases numbered 4, after V lost 5 bases and J lost 6 bases. The CDR3 coding sequence is TGTGCCAGCTCAGTGCAGGGGGGTAATTCACCCCTCCACTTT. This encodes CASSVQGGNSPLHF. Combining the CDR3 with reference TRBV18 and TRBJ1-6 gives the whole variable domain NAGVMQNPRHLVRRRGQEARLRCSPMKGHSHVYWYRQLPEEGLKFMVYLQKENIIDESGMPKERFSAEFPKEGPSILRIQQVVRGDSAAYFCASSVQGGNSPLHFGNGTRLTVT.

The chain carries TRBV5-1 and TRBJ2-7; the match to TRBD1 covers 9 bases. There are 14 residues in the CDR3. Per germline, CDR1 SGHRS and CDR2 YFSETQ. V trimming: 2 bases; J trimming: 7 bases; junction bases outside the gene matches: 7. This CDR3 reads CASSLADRGGEQYF. The DNA of the CDR3 is TGCGCCAGCAGCTTAGCGGACAGGGGAGGGGAGCAGTACTTC.

The chain links TRBV28 to TRBJ1-1, with a possible D match to TRBD1 (6 bases). Trimming pared 10 bases from V and 1 base from J, leaving 13 bases between. In germline, CDR1 is MDHEN, CDR2 SYDVKM. The CDR3 length is 13 residues. The chain's CDR3 is CATTLQGNTEAFF. The CDR3, as DNA: TGTGCCACCACGTTACAGGGGAACACTGAAGCTTTCTTT.

The rearrangement links TRBV24-1 to TRBJ1-2; 8 bases match TRBD1. The CDR3 covers 12 residues. V lost 11 bases to trimming and J lost 8 bases; unmatched junction nucleotides: 9. The germline CDR1 and CDR2 sequences are KGHDR and SFDVKD. The CDR3, as DNA: TGTGCCATAAAGGGACAGGATGACGGCTACACCTTC. This translates into CAIKGQDDGYTF.

The gene calls are TRBV2 and TRBJ1-2, with 9 positions matching TRBD1. In germline, CDR1 is SNHLY, CDR2 FYNNEI. The V segment lost 4 bases and the J segment 4 bases; nucleotides outside the gene matches: 10. The CDR3 is 16 amino acids. The CDR3 here is CASSAGTGRLSYGYTF. CDR3 sequence (DNA): TGTGCCAGCAGTGCCGGGACAGGGAGACTCAGCTATGGCTACACCTTC.

Remarks on this clone: An end of the junction differs from the germline gene, which may be a read error. This rearrangement joins TRBV2 to TRBJ2-5; D gene ambiguous. Germline CDR1 reads SNHLY; CDR2 reads FYNNEI. CDR3 length: 13 residues. The DNA of the CDR3 is TGTGCCAGCAGCGAAGCTGTAAAAGAGACCCAGTACTTC. Amino acid sequence: CASSEAVKETQYF.

This clone was counted once. As DNA, the CDR3 is TGCGCCAGCAGCCGGGGGGTAGGAGAGACCCAGTACTTC. This encodes CASSRGVGETQYF. J is TRBJ2-5 and V is TRBV5-1; 7 bases line up with TRBD2. The CDR3 length is 13 residues. The ends lost 4 bases at V and 4 bases at J; junction bases unmatched: 4. Germline V lookup: CDR1 SGHRS, CDR2 YFSETQ.

This CDR3 is CASSRNTGELFF. CDR3 in DNA: TGTGCCAGCAGCCGTAATACCGGGGAGCTGTTTTTT. V gene TRBV5-8 combines with J gene TRBJ2-2, with D hard to call. V shed 4 bases and J shed 5 bases, with 6 bases lying between them. Germline values: CDR1 SGHTS, CDR2 YDEGEE. The CDR3 has 12 amino acids.